These T cell receptor beta chains were read from a single sample in a study of graft-versus-host responses after intestinal transplantation. Sequencing used immunoSEQ multiplex PCR; TCRdb keeps in-frame clones, though not all of them. This table has 80,000 to 95,000 clones, 85% to 95% appearing once. What these receptors recognize is not known. The sample was unstimulated CD8+ T cells sorted from spleen or lymph node cells, taken before intestinal transplant. These receptor sequences come from a human donor who received an intestinal transplant. The CDR3 runs from the conserved cysteine through the conserved F or W. A D gene is named only where the DNA matches it firmly. A clone size is listed for some rows: how often the clone was seen (once, few, many), or a class if it is expanded.

clone_size j_call d_call v_call cdr3_nt cdr3_aa
few TRBJ1-1 TRBD1 TRBV19 TGTGCCAGTAGTATAGGGGGGACAGCCGGTTCCTTT CASSIGGTAGSF
once TRBJ1-2 TRBD1 TRBV19 TGTGCCAGTAGTATTGGGCAGGGGGCCTATGGCTACACCTTC CASSIGQGAYGYTF
- TRBJ2-2 - TRBV4-2 TGTGCCAGCAGCCCTACTCCCAGGGTTACCGGGGAGCTGTTTTTT CASSPTPRVTGELFF
- TRBJ2-1 - TRBV7-9 TGTGCCAGCAGCTTAGGTTTCGGTGAGCAGTTCTTC CASSLGFGEQFF
- TRBJ1-1 - TRBV6-6 TGTGCCAGCAGTCCCACAGGGCTGGGAACTGAAGCTTTCTTT CASSPTGLGTEAFF
- TRBJ1-2 - TRBV4-3 TGCGCCAGCAGCCAAGGGGGGGTTGACTATGGCTACACCTTC CASSQGGVDYGYTF
- TRBJ1-1 - TRBV27 TGTGCCAGCAGTCCTCAACACCCCACTGAAGCTTTCTTT CASSPQHPTEAFF
- TRBJ2-7 - TRBV2 TGTGCCAGCAGTGAGAACATCTACGAGCAGTACTTC CASSENIYEQYF
- TRBJ2-4 TRBD2 TRBV11-2 TGTGCCAGCAGCTCACCAGCGGGGGGTAACATTCAGTACTTC CASSSPAGGNIQYF
- TRBJ2-1 TRBD1 TRBV28 TGTGCCAGCAGCCCGGACAGGGGCTATGAGCAGTTCTTC CASSPDRGYEQFF
- TRBJ1-2 TRBD1 TRBV6-5 TGTGCCAGCAGTTACCTCACAGGGGGCGGTGGCTACACCTTC CASSYLTGGGGYTF
- TRBJ2-1 TRBD2 TRBV30 TGTGCCTGGAGGCTTGTTGGCGGGGGGGCCAGTGAGCAGTTCTTC CAWRLVGGGASEQFF
- TRBJ1-1 - TRBV6-1 TGTGCCAGCAGTGTCGGGATCACGGGGACTGAAGCTTTCTTT CASSVGITGTEAFF
- TRBJ1-1 - TRBV27 TGTGCCAGCAGTTTAATCCCGGGGGTGAACACTGAAGCTTTCTTT CASSLIPGVNTEAFF
- TRBJ2-1 TRBD2 TRBV19 TGTGCCAGTAGCGGGGACCTAGCGGGGGACACCTACAATGAGCAGTTCTTC CASSGDLAGDTYNEQFF
- TRBJ2-7 TRBD2 TRBV27 TGTGCCAGCCACCGGGGAGGGGAGCTCTACGAGCAGTACTTC CASHRGGELYEQYF
once TRBJ2-6 - TRBV4-3 TGCGCCAGCAGCTTGAGCCTATCTGGGGCCAACGTCCTGACTTTC CASSLSLSGANVLTF
- TRBJ2-7 TRBD1 TRBV7-2 TGTGCCAGCAGGGGGGGACAGGGGTACGAGCAGTACTTC CASRGGQGYEQYF
- TRBJ1-1 - TRBV27 TGTGCCAGCAGGCAGGCTCTGAACACTGAAGCTTTCTTT CASRQALNTEAFF
- TRBJ2-7 - TRBV6-6 TGTGCCAGCAGTTACTCGGTGGGGGGTGATACGAACGAGCAGTACTTC CASSYSVGGDTNEQYF
- TRBJ2-2 - TRBV5-6 TGTGCCAGCAGCTTCTCGGGCGGGGAGCTGTTTTTT CASSFSGGELFF
- TRBJ2-2 - TRBV6-5 TGTGCCAGCAGTTACTCAGGGAGGGGGGAGCTGTTTTTT CASSYSGRGELFF
- TRBJ1-1 - TRBV6-1 TGTGCCAGCAGACACCCGAACACTGAAGCTTTCTTT CASRHPNTEAFF
- TRBJ2-2 - TRBV7-2 TGTGCCAGCCGCCTCCGAGGGGGGAACACCGGGGAGCTGTTTTTT CASRLRGGNTGELFF
- TRBJ1-1 - TRBV6-6 TGTGCCAGCACTTTACAGGGTGAAGCTTTCTTT CASTLQGEAFF
once TRBJ1-1 - TRBV30 TGTGCCTGGAGTGTAGCAGGGGCGTTCGAAGCTTTCTTT CAWSVAGAFEAFF
- TRBJ2-7 TRBD1 TRBV27 TGTGCCAGCAGTCTTACAGGGGCCCACGAGCAGTACTTC CASSLTGAHEQYF
- TRBJ1-1 TRBD1 TRBV5-1 TGCGCCAGCAGCGAATTGACAGGGCTAAACACTGAAGCTTTCTTT CASSELTGLNTEAFF
- TRBJ2-2 TRBD2 TRBV7-9 TGTGCCAGCAGCTTACCATGGGGCGCGGGGGGGCCGAGCACCGGGGAGCTGTTTTTT CASSLPWGAGGPSTGELFF
- TRBJ2-1 - TRBV4-3 TGCGCCAGCAGCCAAGACAGGGTAGGGTACAATGAGCAGTTCTTC CASSQDRVGYNEQFF
once TRBJ1-2 - TRBV29-1 TGCAGCGTTGAAACTTTGGAGGGCTACACCTTC CSVETLEGYTF
- TRBJ2-1 TRBD2 TRBV5-4 TGTGCCAGCAGCTTAAAGGGACTAGCGGGGGGCCCATCCTACAATGAGCAGTTCTTC CASSLKGLAGGPSYNEQFF
- TRBJ2-3 TRBD2 TRBV5-8 TGTGCCAGCAGCTCCCGACTCAGGGAGGGCCCAGATACGCAGTATTTT CASSSRLREGPDTQYF
- TRBJ1-1 TRBD1 TRBV9 TGTGCCAGCAGCCCAGGGGGCCACACTGAAGCTTTCTTT CASSPGGHTEAFF
- TRBJ2-3 TRBD2 TRBV7-2 TGTGCCAGCAGCCCGCTAGCGGGGGGGCCGGGAGTTGCAGATACGCAGTATTTT CASSPLAGGPGVADTQYF
- TRBJ1-5 TRBD1 TRBV27 TGTGCCAGCAGTTTAACAGGGGGCAGCAATCAGCCCCAGCATTTT CASSLTGGSNQPQHF
- TRBJ1-2 - TRBV29-1 TGCAGCGTTGAAATGGGGGGCTATGGCTACACCTTC CSVEMGGYGYTF
- TRBJ2-7 TRBD1 TRBV27 TGTGCCAGCAGTTTGACAGGGGAGTTCTTCTCCGAGCAGTACTTC CASSLTGEFFSEQYF
- TRBJ1-2 - TRBV5-4 TGTGCCAGCAGCTTCCCAGGGCTCAACTATGGCTACACCTTC CASSFPGLNYGYTF
- TRBJ1-1 - TRBV19 TGTGCCAGTAGTATGAATGAGGGCCCCACTGAAGCTTTCTTT CASSMNEGPTEAFF
once TRBJ2-5 TRBD1 TRBV6-5 TGTGCCAGCAGTTCAACAGGGGCCCGAGAGACCCAGTACTTC CASSSTGARETQYF
- TRBJ2-4 - TRBV4-1 TGCGCCAGCAGCCAAGGAGGAGAGAAAAACATTCAGTACTTC CASSQGGEKNIQYF
- TRBJ2-1 TRBD2 TRBV27 TGTGCCAGCAGTGTCGGGGGGGATTCCTACAATGAGCAGTTCTTC CASSVGGDSYNEQFF
once TRBJ2-7 TRBD1 TRBV30 TGTGCCTGGAGATCATGGACAGGGGTTGAGCAGTACTTC CAWRSWTGVEQYF
- TRBJ2-7 - TRBV27 TGTGCCAGCAGTTTGGGGCAGGCCCCCTACGAGCAGTACTTC CASSLGQAPYEQYF
few TRBJ2-7 TRBD1 TRBV2 TGTGCCAGCAGTGCCGGGACAGGGGATTACGAGCAGTACTTC CASSAGTGDYEQYF
once TRBJ1-2 - TRBV18 TGTGCCAGCTCCCCTAAAGATCACGAAAATTCTAACTATGGCTACACCTTC CASSPKDHENSNYGYTF